This T cell receptor beta chain was recovered during a study of cytomegalovirus exposure and HLA in healthy donors. Study results and limitations: It was taken for granted in presence/absence analyses that sequencing depth across donors was roughly uniform. In a later analysis, a missense DCLRE1C variant was linked to TCR beta V- and J-gene trimming. Another analysis was done later, and it associated approximately 15,000 TCR beta sequences with HLA alleles at 0.05 false discovery rate.

Turning to this clone: Its antigen remains unknown.

Nominal health characterized the donors when sampled, though unrecorded immune exposures were likely. V lost 6 bases and J 1 base, leaving 13 bases between the germline ends. Germline CDR1 reads MNHNS; CDR2 reads SASEGT. The CDR3 runs 15 residues. The PCR was carried out with 60 Vbeta primers and 13 Jbeta primers. TCRdb keeps only in-frame clones here, not all; method: immunoSEQ multiplex PCR. The data show about 110,000 clones, around 76% seen once. The rearrangement uses TRBV6-1 and TRBJ1-3; D gene ambiguous. Sequencing used PBMCs. The receptor's source is a man aged 25 to 40 in good health and CMV-seropositive. The CDR3 DNA follows: TGTGCCAGCAGGTTAGGTGCAGCGTCTGGAAACACCATATATTTT. Protein product: CASRLGAASGNTIYF.